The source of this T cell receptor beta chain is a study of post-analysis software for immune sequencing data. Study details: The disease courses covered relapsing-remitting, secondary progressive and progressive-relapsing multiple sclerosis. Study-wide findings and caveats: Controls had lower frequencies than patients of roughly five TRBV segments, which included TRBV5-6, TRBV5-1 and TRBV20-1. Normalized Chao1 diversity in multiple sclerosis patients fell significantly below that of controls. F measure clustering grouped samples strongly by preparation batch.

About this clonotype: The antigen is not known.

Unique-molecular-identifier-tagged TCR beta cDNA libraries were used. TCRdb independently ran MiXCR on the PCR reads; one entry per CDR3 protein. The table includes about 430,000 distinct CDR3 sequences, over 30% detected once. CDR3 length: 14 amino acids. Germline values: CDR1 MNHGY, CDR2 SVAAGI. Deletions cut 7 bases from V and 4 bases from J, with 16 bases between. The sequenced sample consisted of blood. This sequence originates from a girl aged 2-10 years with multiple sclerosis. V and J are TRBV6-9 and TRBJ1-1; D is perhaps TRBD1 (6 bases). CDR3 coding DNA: TGTGCCAGCACCCAGGGGCAGGGAGGCACTGAAGCTTTCTTT. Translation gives CASTQGQGGTEAFF.